This TCR beta chain is drawn from a study of cytomegalovirus exposure and HLA in healthy donors. Study at large: Later, an analysis reported that the 95 to 150 validation repertoires had used the same platform as the approximately 600 first-cohort repertoires. General study points: A later analysis found first-cohort TCR clusters tended to co-occur in the roughly 120 validation repertoires.

On this clone itself: The antigen remains undetermined.

This CDR3 region has 16 residues. Germline CDR1 reads SGHRS; CDR2 reads YFSETQ. Trimming cost V 3 bases and J 9 bases; bases outside gene matches: 8. Generated by immunoSEQ multiplex PCR, the TCRdb table keeps only in-frame clones and is missing some. This sample has 150,000 to 200,000 clones, with about four fifths found just once. Sequencing was carried out using PBMCs. The V gene is TRBV5-1, the J gene TRBJ2-2; 13 nucleotides align to TRBD2. This receptor was obtained from a woman younger than 35 in good health and CMV-seropositive. The CDR3: CASSSTSGGAIRELFF. CDR3 bases: TGCGCCAGCAGCTCCACTAGCGGGGGGGCGATCCGGGAGCTGTTTTTT.